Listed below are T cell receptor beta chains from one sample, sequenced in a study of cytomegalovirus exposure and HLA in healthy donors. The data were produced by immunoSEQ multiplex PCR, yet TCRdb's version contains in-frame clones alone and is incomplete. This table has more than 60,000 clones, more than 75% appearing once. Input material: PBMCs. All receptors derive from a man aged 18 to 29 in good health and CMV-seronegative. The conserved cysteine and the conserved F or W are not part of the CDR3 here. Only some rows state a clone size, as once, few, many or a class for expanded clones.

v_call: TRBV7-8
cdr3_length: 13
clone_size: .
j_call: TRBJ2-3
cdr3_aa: ASSLVGSEQDTQY

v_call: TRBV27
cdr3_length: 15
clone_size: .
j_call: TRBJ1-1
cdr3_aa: ASSLGDRGVPNTEAF

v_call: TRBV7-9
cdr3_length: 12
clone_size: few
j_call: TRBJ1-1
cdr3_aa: ASSFGLRETEAF

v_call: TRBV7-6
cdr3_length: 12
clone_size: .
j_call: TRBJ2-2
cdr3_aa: ASSLNPTTGELF

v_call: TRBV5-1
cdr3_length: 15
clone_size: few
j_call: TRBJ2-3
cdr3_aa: ASSIRLAGASTDTQY

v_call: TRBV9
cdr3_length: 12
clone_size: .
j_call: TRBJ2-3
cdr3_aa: ASSVEGASDTQY

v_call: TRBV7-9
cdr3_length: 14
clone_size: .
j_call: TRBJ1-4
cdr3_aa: ASSLEVGGGREKLF

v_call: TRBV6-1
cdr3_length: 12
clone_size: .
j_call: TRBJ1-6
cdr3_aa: ASSETGSNSPLH

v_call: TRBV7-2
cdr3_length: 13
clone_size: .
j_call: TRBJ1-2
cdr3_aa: ASRYTGIANYGYT

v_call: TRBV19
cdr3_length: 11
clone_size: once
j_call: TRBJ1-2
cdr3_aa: ASSKDTDYGYT

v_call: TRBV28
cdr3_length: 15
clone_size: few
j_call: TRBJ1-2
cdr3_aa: ASSTQTGPALLYGYT

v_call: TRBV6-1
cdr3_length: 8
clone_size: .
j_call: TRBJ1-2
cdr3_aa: ASSQSGYT

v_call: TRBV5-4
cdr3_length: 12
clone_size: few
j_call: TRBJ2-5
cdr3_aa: ASSKAGSSGTQY

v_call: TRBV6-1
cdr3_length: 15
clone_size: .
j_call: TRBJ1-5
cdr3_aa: ASSEARDSLGNQPQH

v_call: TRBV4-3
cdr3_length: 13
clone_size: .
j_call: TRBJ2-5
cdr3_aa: ASSQGGVGGETQY

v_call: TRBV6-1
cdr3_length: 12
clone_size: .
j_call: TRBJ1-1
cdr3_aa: ASSEPRRGDEAF

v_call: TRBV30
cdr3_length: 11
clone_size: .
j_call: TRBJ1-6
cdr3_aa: AWRTGGRSPLH

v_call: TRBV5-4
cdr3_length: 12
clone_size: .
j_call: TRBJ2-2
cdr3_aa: ASSLGGGTGELF

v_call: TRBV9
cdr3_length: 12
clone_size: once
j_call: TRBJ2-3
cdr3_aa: ASSGASGGDTQY

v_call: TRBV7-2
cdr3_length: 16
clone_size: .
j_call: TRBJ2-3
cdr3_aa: ASSFSPPGLAGGNTQY

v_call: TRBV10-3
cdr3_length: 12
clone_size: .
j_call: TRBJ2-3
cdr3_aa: AIRTSGGADTQY

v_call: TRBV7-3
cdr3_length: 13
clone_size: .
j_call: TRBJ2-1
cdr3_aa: ASSLGQGPYNEQF

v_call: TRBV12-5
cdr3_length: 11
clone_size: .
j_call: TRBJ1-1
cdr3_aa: ASGFTGHTEAF

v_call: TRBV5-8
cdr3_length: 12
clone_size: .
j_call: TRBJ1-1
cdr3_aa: ASSFRGRGTEAF

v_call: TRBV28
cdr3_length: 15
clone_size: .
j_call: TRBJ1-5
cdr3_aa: ASSPIRQGVGNQPQH

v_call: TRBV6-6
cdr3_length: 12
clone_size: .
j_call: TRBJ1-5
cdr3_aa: ASRPDTYNQPQH

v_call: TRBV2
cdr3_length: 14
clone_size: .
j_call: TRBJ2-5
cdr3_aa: ASSIIPGQGEETQY

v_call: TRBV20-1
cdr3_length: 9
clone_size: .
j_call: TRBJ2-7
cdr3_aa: SASSEARMG

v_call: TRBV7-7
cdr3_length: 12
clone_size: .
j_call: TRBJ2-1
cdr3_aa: ASSPGGPNNEQF

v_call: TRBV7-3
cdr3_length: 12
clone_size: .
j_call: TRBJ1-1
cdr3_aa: ASSLQGRNTEAF

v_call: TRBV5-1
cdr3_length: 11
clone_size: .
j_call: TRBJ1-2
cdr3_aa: ASSLGQPSGYT

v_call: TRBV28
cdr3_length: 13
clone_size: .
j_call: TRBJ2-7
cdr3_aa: ASSFLTEPPYEQY

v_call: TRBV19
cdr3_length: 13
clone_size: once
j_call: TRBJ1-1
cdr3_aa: ASSIAGGGATEAF

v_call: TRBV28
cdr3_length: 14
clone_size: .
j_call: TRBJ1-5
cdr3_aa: ASSLAQGFSNQPQH

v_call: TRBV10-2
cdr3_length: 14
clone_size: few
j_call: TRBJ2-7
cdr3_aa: ASSPTSGISSYEQY

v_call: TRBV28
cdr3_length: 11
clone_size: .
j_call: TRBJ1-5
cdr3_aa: ASTPGTPGAQH

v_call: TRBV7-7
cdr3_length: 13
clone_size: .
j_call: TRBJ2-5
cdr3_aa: ASSPDGLAGASQY